This T cell receptor beta chain was sequenced during a study of blood T cell repertoires in COVID-19. Turning to the study itself: Acute and convalescent COVID-19 samples came from the United States, Italy and Spain.

How the authors handled the data: Reference gene primer amplification in the assay estimated nucleated cell counts. Libraries were prepared by immunoSEQ multiplex PCR; TCRdb keeps only in-frame clonotypes and omits some of them. V and J calls and clone size follow that table, whereas D and trimming were derived from the DNA. The sample includes about 310,000 clones, around 90% seen only once; the top ten take roughly 2.9%. The V end lost 3 bases, the J end lost 1 base, and 6 bases lay between the germline ends. Germline CDR1 is GTSNPN and CDR2 is SVGIG (reference sequence). The CDR3 consists of 12 residues. Patients of the Seattle cohort, enrolled during active infection, were followed longitudinally.

V gene TRBV30 combines with J gene TRBJ2-5; D might be TRBD1 (5 bases). The clonotype was recovered from a woman between 25 and 40 years old with COVID-19, enrolled during active disease. Material for sequencing was peripheral blood. The CDR3 loop is CAWSRAQETQYF. CDR3 DNA sequence: TGTGCCTGGAGCAGGGCCCAAGAGACCCAGTACTTC.